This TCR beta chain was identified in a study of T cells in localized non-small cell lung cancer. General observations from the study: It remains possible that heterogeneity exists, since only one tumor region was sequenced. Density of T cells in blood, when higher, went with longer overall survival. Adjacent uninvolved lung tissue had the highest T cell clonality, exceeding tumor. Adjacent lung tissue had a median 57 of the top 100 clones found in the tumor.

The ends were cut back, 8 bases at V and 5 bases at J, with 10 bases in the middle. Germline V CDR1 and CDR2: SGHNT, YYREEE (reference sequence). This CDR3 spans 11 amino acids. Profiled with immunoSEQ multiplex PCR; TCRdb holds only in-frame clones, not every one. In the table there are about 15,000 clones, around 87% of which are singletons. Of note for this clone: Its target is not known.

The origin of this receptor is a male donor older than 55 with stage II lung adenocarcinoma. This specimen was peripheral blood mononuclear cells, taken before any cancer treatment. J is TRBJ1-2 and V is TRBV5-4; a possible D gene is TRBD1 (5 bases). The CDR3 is CASPGRYGYTF. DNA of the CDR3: TGTGCCAGTCCAGGGCGTTATGGCTACACCTTC.